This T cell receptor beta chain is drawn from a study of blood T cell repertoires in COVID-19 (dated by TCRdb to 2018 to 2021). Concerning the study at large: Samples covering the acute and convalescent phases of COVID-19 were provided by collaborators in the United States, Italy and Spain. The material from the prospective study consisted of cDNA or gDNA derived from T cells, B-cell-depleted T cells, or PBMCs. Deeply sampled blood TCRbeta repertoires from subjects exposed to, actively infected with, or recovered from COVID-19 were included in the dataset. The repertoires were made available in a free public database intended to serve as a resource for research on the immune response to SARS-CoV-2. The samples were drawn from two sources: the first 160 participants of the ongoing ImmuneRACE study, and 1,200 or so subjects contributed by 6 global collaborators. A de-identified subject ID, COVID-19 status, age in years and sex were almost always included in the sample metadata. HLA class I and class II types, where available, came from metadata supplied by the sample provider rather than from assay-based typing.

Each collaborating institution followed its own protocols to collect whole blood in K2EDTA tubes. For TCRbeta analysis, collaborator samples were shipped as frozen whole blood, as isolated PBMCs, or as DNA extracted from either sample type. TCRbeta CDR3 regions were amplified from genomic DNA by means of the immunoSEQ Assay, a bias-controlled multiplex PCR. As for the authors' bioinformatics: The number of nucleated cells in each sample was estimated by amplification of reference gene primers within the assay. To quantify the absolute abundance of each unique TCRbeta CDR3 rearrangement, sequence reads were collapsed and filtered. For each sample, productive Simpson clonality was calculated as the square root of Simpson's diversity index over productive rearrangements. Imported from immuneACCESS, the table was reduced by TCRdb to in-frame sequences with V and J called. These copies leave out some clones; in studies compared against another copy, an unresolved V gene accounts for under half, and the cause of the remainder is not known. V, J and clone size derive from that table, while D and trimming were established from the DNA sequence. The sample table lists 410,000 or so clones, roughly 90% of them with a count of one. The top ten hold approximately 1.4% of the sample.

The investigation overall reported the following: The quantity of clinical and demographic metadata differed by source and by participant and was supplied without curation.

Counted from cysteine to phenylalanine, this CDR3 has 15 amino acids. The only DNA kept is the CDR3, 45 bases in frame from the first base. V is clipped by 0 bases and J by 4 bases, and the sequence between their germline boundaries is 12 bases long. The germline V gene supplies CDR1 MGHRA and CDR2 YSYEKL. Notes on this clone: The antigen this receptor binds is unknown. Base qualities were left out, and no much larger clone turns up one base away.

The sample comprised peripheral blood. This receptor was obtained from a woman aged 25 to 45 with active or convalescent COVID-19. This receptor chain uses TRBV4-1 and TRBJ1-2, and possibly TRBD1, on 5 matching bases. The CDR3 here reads CASSQDGAWIYGYTF. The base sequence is TGCGCCAGCAGCCAAGATGGGGCGTGGATCTATGGCTACACCTTC.